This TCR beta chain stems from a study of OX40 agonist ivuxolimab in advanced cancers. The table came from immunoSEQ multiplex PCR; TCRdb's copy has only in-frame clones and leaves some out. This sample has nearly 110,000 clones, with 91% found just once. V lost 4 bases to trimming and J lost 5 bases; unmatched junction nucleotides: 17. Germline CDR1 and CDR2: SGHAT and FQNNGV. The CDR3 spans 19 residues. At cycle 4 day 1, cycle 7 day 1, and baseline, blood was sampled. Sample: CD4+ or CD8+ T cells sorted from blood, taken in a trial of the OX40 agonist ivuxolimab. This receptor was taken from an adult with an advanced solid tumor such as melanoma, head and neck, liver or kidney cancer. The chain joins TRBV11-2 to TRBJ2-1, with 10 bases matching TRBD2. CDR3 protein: CASSSTFRGRLAGDNEQFF. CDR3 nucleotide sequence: TGTGCCAGCAGCTCCACGTTCAGGGGTCGGCTAGCGGGGGACAATGAGCAGTTCTTC.